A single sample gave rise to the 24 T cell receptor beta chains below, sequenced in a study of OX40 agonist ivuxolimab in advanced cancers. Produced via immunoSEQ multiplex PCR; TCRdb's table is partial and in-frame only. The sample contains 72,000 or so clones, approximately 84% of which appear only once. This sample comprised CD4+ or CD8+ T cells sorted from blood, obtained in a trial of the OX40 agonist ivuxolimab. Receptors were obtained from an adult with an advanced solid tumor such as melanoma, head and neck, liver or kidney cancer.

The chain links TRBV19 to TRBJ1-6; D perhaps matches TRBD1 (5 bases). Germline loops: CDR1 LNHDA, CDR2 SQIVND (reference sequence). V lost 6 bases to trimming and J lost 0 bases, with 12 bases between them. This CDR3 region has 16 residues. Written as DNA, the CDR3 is TGTGCCAGTAGACGGGACTTAAGCTCCTATAATTCACCCCTCCACTTT. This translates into CASRRDLSSYNSPLHF.

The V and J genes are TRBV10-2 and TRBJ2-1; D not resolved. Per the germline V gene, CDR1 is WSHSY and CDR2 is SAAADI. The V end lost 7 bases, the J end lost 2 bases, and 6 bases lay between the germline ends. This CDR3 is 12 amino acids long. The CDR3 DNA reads TGCGCCAGCATCGATACCTACAATGAGCAGTTCTTC. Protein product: CASIDTYNEQFF.

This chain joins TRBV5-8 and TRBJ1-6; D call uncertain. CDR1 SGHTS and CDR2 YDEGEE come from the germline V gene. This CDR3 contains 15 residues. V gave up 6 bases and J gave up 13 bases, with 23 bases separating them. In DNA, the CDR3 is TGTGCCAGCAACTACTTCAAAGGGTTTACCGAGCCCCTCCACTTT. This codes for CASNYFKGFTEPLHF.

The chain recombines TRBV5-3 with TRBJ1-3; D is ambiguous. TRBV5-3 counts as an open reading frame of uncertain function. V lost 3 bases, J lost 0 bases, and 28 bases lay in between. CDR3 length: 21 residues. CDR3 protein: CARSSLVPRGISPYSGNTIYF. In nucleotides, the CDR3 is TGTGCCAGAAGCTCTCTTGTCCCGCGAGGAATATCGCCATACTCTGGAAACACCATATATTTT.

The CDR3: CASSLSQTSKETQYF. CDR3 in DNA: TGTGCCAGCAGTTTATCACAGACTAGCAAAGAGACCCAGTACTTC. This chain links TRBV28 with TRBJ2-5; TRBD2 agrees at 7 bases. The junction had 5 bases not matched to a gene; V was cut back by 1 base and J by 3 bases. Germline V CDR1 and CDR2: MDHEN, SYDVKM. The CDR3 is made up of 15 amino acids.

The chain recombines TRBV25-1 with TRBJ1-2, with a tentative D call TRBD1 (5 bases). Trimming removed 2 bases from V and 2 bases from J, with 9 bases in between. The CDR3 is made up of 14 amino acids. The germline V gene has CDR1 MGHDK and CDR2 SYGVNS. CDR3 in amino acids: CASSEGGANYGYTF. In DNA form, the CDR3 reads TGTGCCAGCAGTGAAGGGGGAGCGAACTATGGCTACACCTTC.

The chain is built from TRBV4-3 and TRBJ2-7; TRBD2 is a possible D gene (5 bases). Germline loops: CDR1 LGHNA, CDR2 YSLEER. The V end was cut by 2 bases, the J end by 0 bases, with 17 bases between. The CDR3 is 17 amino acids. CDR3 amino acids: CASSQSPAGASSYEQYF. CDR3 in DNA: TGCGCCAGCAGCCAATCCCCTGCGGGTGCTAGCTCCTACGAGCAGTACTTC.

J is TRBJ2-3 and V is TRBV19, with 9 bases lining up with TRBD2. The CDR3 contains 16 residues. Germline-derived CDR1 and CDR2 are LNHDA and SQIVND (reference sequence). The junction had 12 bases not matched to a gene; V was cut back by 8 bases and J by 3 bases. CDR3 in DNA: TGTGCCAGTGCCAGATCAGCGGGGGGCCTGACAGATACGCAGTATTTT. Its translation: CASARSAGGLTDTQYF.

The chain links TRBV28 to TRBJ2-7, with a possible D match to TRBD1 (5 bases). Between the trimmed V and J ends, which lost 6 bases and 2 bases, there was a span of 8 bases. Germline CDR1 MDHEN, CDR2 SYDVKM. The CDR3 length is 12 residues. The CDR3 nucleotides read TGTGCCAGCAGAGGCAGGGCCTACGAGCAGTACTTC. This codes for CASRGRAYEQYF.

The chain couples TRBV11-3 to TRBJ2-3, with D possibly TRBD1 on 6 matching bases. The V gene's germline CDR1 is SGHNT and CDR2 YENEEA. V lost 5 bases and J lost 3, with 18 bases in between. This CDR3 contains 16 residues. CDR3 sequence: CASSRRGALGTDTQYF. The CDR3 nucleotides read TGTGCCAGCAGCCGCAGGGGCGCCCTTGGGACAGATACGCAGTATTTT.

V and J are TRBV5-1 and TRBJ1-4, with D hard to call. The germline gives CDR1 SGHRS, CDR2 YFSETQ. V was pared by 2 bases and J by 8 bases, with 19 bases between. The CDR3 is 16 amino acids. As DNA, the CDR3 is TGCGCCAGCAGCTTATCGGCCGGAGGCGAGGTAGAAAAACTGTTTTTT. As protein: CASSLSAGGEVEKLFF.

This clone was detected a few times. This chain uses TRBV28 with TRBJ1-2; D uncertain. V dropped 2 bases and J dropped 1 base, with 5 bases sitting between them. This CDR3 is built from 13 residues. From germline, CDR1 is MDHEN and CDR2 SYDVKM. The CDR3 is CASSLNGNYGYTF. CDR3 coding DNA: TGTGCCAGCAGTTTAAACGGTAACTATGGCTACACCTTC.

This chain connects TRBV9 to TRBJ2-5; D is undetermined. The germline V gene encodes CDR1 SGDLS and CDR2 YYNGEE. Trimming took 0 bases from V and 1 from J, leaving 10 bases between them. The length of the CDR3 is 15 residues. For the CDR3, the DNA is TGTGCCAGCAGCGTAGGAGTTAGCTCCCAAGAGACCCAGTACTTC. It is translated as CASSVGVSSQETQYF. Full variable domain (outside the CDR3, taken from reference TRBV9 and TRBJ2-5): DSGVTQTPKHLITATGQRVTLRCSPRSGDLSVYWYQQSLDQGLQFLIQYYNGEERAKGNILERFSAQQFPDLHSELNLSSLELGDSALYFCASSVGVSSQETQYFGPGTRLLVL.

DNA of the CDR3: TGTGCCAGCAGTGTGGGGGACACTTTCTCCTACGAGCAGTACTTC. Its translation: CASSVGDTFSYEQYF. V gene TRBV2 combines with J gene TRBJ2-7; D perhaps matches TRBD1 (6 bases). Trimming took off 4 bases at V and 0 bases at J, with 13 bases between the two ends. The germline V gene encodes CDR1 SNHLY and CDR2 FYNNEI. The length of the CDR3 is 15 residues.

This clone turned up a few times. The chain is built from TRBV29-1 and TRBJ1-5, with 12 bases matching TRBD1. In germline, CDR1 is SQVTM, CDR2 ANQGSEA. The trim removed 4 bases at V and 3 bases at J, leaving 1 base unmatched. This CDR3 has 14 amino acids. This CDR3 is CSVGDRGHNQPQHF. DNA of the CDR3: TGCAGCGTTGGGGACAGGGGGCACAATCAGCCCCAGCATTTT. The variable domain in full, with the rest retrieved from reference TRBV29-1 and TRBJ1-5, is SAVISQKPSRDICQRGTSLTIQCQVDSQVTMMFWYRQQPGQSLTLIATANQGSEATYESGFVIDKFPISRPNLTFSTLTVSNMSPEDSSIYLCSVGDRGHNQPQHFGDGTRLSIL.

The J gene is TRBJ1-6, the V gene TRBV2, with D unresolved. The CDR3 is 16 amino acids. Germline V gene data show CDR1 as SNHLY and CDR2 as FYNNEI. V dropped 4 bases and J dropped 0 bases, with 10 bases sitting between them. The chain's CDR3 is CASSGAGSSYNSPLHF. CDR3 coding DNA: TGTGCCAGCAGTGGGGCGGGGAGCTCCTATAATTCACCCCTCCACTTT.

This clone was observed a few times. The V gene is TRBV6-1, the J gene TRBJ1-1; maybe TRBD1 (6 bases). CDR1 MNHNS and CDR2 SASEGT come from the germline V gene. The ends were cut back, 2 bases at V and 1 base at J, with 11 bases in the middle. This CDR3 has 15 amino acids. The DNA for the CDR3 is TGTGCCAGCAGTGAAACAGGGATGGGGAACACTGAAGCTTTCTTT. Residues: CASSETGMGNTEAFF.

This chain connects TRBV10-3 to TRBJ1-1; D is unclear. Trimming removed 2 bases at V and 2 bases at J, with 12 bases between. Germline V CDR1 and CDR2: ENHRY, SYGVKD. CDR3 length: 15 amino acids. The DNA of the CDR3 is TGTGCCATCAGTGAGACGTCCCTACCTAACACTGAAGCTTTCTTT. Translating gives CAISETSLPNTEAFF.

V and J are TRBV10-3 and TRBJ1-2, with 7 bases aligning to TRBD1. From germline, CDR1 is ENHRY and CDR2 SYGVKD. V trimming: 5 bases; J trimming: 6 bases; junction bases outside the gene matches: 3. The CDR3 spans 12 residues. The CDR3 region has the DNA TGTGCCATCAGTACAGGGGCGAATGGCTACACCTTC. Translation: CAISTGANGYTF.

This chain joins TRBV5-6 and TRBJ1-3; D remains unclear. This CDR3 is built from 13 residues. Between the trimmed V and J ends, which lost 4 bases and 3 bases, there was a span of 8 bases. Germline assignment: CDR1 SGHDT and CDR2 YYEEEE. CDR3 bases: TGTGCCAGCAGCACGCGGATTGGAAACACCATATATTTT. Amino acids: CASSTRIGNTIYF.

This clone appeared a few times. The CDR3 DNA follows: TGTGCCAGCAGCGTAGGGGACAGGTCAACCGGGGAGCTGTTTTTT. Translating gives CASSVGDRSTGELFF. This sequence joins TRBV9 and TRBJ2-2, with 8 bases matching TRBD1. V shed 0 bases and J 5 bases; nucleotides not matched to a gene: 3. The CDR3 is made up of 15 amino acids. Per the germline V gene, CDR1 is SGDLS and CDR2 is YYNGEE.

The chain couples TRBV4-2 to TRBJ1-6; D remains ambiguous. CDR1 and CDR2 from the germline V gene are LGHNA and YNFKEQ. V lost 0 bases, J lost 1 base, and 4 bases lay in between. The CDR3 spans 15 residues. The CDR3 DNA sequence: TGTGCCAGCAGCCAAGAAAGGTCCTATAATTCACCCCTCCACTTT. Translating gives CASSQERSYNSPLHF.

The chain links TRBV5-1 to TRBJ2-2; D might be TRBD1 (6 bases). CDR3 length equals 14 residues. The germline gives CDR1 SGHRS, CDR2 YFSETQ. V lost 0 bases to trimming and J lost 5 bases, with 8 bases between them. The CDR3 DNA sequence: TGCGCCAGCAGCTTGGAAGGGGGAACCGGGGAGCTGTTTTTT. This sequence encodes CASSLEGGTGELFF.

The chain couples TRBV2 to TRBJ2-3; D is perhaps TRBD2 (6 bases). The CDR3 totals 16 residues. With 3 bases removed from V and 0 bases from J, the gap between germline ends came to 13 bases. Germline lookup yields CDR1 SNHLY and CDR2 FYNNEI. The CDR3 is CASSDLAGSSTDTQYF. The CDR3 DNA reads TGTGCCAGCAGTGATCTGGCGGGGTCTAGCACAGATACGCAGTATTTT.